These 14 T cell receptor beta chains came from one sample sequenced in a study of T cell repertoires in cytomegalovirus infection. TCRdb passed the reads through MiXCR, listing each CDR3 protein once. Among nearly 700,000 distinct CDR3 sequences listed, roughly 30% were seen once. Their antigens remain unidentified. The sample was cultured PBMCs, taken from culture after CMV antigen stimulation. Receptors originate from a human donor in good health (CMV status not recorded). Some clones in this sample may be carry-over from other donors' samples.

The chain recombines TRBV7-6 with TRBJ2-5, with TRBD2 matching over 8 bases. The CDR3 has 14 residues. The V gene end was trimmed by 5 bases and the J gene end by 5 bases; junction bases not matched to a gene: 7. The germline V gene has CDR1 SGHVS and CDR2 FNYEAQ. In DNA, the CDR3 is TGTGCCAGCAGCCTACAACGGGGGGGGGAGACCCAGTACTTC. It translates to CASSLQRGGETQYF. Using reference TRBV7-6 and TRBJ2-5 for the parts outside the CDR3, the full variable domain is GAGVSQSPRYKVTKRGQDVALRCDPISGHVSLYWYRQALGQGPEFLTYFNYEAQQDKSGLPNDRFSAERPEGSISTLTIQRTEQRDSAMYRCASSLQRGGETQYFGPGTRLLVL.

CDR3: CSAPRGGVDTQYF. The CDR3 coding sequence is TGCAGTGCCCCGCGGGGGGGGGTCGATACGCAGTATTTT. This chain joins TRBV20-1 and TRBJ2-3, with 9 bases fitting TRBD2. The CDR3 sequence is 13 residues long. V trimming: 6 bases; J trimming: 6 bases; junction bases outside the gene matches: 7. Germline CDR1 and CDR2: DFQATT and SNEGSKA (reference sequence).

The chain links TRBV28 to TRBJ1-5, with D uncertain. This CDR3 region has 13 residues. Germline values: CDR1 MDHEN, CDR2 SYDVKM. The CDR3 spells CASRWAGEQPQHF. For the CDR3, the DNA is TGTGCTTCCCGGTGGGCGGGAGAACAGCCCCAGCATTTT.

This clonotype showed up just a few times. V usage is TRBV12-3 or TRBV12-4 and J usage is TRBJ2-6; no clear D gene. This CDR3 contains 17 residues. V lost 8 bases and J 4 bases, leaving 21 bases between the germline ends. The CDR3 DNA reads TGTGCCAGCGGGATAGGACCACGGGCGAGCGGGGCCAACGTCCTGACTTTC. Amino acid sequence: CASGIGPRASGANVLTF.

The chain recombines TRBV7-6 with TRBJ2-1; D not certain. V was trimmed by 5 bases and J by 8 bases, leaving 10 bases between them. The CDR3 contains 12 residues. Germline lookup yields CDR1 SGHVS and CDR2 FNYEAQ. The CDR3 region has the DNA TGTGCCAGCAGCGCCTACGAGTATGAGCAGTTCTTC. Protein product: CASSAYEYEQFF.

V gene TRBV7-2 combines with J gene TRBJ2-7; 7 bases are shared with TRBD1. The germline gives CDR1 SGHTA, CDR2 FQGNSA. This CDR3 is built from 14 residues. Trimming at V came to 7 bases and at J to 2 bases, leaving 8 bases not matched to a gene. The CDR3 DNA sequence: TGTGCCAGCATCCCTAGGGGGCCTACCTACGAGCAGTACTTC. It yields the protein CASIPRGPTYEQYF.

This clonotype was picked up many times. The rearrangement links TRBV4-3 to TRBJ1-2; D not certain. The CDR3 sequence is 16 residues long. V shed 3 bases and J shed 8 bases, with 22 bases lying between them. Germline-derived CDR1 and CDR2 are LGHNA and YSLEER. The CDR3 reads CASSQDPGSQRRGYTF. Here the CDR3 DNA reads TGCGCCAGCAGCCAGGATCCGGGATCCCAGCGTAGGGGCTACACCTTC.

This clonotype was counted ten times or more. The V gene is TRBV7-2, the J gene TRBJ2-7; maybe TRBD2 (5 bases). Germline V gene lookup returns CDR1 SGHTA and CDR2 FQGNSA. This CDR3 has 15 residues. Between the trimmed V and J ends, which lost 1 base and 7 bases, there was a span of 17 bases. The chain's CDR3 is CASSLVGWLSGEQYF. CDR3 nucleotides: TGTGCCAGCAGCTTAGTGGGCTGGCTCTCGGGGGAGCAGTACTTC.

V gene TRBV29-1 combines with J gene TRBJ2-5; possibly TRBD2 for D (6 bases). This CDR3 has 11 residues. V lost 7 bases to trimming and J lost 5 bases, with 11 bases between them. CDR1 SQVTM and CDR2 ANQGSEA come from the germline V gene. The CDR3 sequence is CSAGSWETQYF. The CDR3 DNA is TGCAGCGCCGGGAGCTGGGAGACCCAGTACTTC.

The chain carries TRBV6-5 and TRBJ2-3; possible D gene TRBD2, 7 bases. This CDR3 spans 15 amino acids. Deletions cut 10 bases from V and 0 bases from J, with 17 bases between. CDR1 is MNHEY and CDR2 is SVGAGI in the germline V gene. The CDR3 reads CATTRGALSTDTQYF. CDR3 DNA sequence: TGTGCCACGACTCGGGGGGCTCTTAGCACAGATACGCAGTATTTT.

This clonotype was observed at least ten times. The chain couples TRBV7-2 to TRBJ2-3, with D tentatively TRBD1 (6 bases). CDR3 size: 15 residues. The ends were cut back, 5 bases at V and 4 bases at J, with 16 bases in the middle. CDR1 SGHTA and CDR2 FQGNSA come from the germline V gene. This chain's CDR3 is CASSTEGVASDTQYF. Here the CDR3 DNA reads TGTGCCAGCAGCACCGAGGGGGTAGCTTCAGATACGCAGTATTTT.

This clonotype showed up just a few times. The chain uses TRBV12-3 or TRBV12-4 and TRBJ2-3; perhaps TRBD2 as D (6 bases). V was shortened by 5 bases and J by 6 bases, with 18 bases between the two germline ends. CDR3 size: 15 residues. CDR3 DNA sequence: TGTGCCAGCAGTGGAGGGACCGCCCCCGGGGATACGCAGTATTTT. It translates to CASSGGTAPGDTQYF.

The chain has TRBV4-1 and TRBJ2-1; no firm D call. Germline CDR1 and CDR2: MGHRA and YSYEKL. The CDR3 sequence is 16 residues long. The ends were cut back, 1 base at V and 3 bases at J, with 13 bases in the middle. The CDR3 DNA reads as TGCGCCAGCAGCCAAGCTACCGACGGAATCTACAATGAGCAGTTCTTC. Its translation is CASSQATDGIYNEQFF.

The chain recombines TRBV20-1 with TRBJ1-6; the D gene is possibly TRBD1 (5 bases). The CDR3 totals 13 residues. CDR1 and CDR2 from the germline V gene are DFQATT and SNEGSKA (reference sequence). V was shortened by 1 base and J by 9 bases, with 10 bases between the two germline ends. The CDR3 reads CSARVDITSPLHF. CDR3 DNA: TGCAGTGCTAGAGTGGACATTACTTCACCCCTCCACTTT.